This T cell receptor beta chain derives from a study of early T cells in non-severe SARS-CoV-2 infection. The wider study: It was bulk RNA from unsorted whole blood that was sequenced, and the chains were unpaired.

In the library, individual cDNA molecules carried attached unique molecular identifiers. TCRdb re-derived calls from the 5' RACE reads in MiXCR, one entry per CDR3 protein. The sample yields around 30,000 distinct CDR3 sequences, roughly 5.7% seen once. The germline V and J ends were trimmed by 2 bases and 7 bases, with 6 bases remaining between them. This CDR3 has 12 amino acids. Germline V gives CDR1 LGHDT, CDR2 YNNKEL (reference sequence). This chain links TRBV3-1 with TRBJ2-1; D is ambiguous. What was sequenced was whole blood. The source is an adult who was a healthcare worker with PCR-confirmed SARS-CoV-2 infection or an uninfected control (not recorded which). The CDR3 DNA follows: TGTGCCAGCAGCCAAAGCATGAATGAGCAGTTCTTC. Protein product: CASSQSMNEQFF.